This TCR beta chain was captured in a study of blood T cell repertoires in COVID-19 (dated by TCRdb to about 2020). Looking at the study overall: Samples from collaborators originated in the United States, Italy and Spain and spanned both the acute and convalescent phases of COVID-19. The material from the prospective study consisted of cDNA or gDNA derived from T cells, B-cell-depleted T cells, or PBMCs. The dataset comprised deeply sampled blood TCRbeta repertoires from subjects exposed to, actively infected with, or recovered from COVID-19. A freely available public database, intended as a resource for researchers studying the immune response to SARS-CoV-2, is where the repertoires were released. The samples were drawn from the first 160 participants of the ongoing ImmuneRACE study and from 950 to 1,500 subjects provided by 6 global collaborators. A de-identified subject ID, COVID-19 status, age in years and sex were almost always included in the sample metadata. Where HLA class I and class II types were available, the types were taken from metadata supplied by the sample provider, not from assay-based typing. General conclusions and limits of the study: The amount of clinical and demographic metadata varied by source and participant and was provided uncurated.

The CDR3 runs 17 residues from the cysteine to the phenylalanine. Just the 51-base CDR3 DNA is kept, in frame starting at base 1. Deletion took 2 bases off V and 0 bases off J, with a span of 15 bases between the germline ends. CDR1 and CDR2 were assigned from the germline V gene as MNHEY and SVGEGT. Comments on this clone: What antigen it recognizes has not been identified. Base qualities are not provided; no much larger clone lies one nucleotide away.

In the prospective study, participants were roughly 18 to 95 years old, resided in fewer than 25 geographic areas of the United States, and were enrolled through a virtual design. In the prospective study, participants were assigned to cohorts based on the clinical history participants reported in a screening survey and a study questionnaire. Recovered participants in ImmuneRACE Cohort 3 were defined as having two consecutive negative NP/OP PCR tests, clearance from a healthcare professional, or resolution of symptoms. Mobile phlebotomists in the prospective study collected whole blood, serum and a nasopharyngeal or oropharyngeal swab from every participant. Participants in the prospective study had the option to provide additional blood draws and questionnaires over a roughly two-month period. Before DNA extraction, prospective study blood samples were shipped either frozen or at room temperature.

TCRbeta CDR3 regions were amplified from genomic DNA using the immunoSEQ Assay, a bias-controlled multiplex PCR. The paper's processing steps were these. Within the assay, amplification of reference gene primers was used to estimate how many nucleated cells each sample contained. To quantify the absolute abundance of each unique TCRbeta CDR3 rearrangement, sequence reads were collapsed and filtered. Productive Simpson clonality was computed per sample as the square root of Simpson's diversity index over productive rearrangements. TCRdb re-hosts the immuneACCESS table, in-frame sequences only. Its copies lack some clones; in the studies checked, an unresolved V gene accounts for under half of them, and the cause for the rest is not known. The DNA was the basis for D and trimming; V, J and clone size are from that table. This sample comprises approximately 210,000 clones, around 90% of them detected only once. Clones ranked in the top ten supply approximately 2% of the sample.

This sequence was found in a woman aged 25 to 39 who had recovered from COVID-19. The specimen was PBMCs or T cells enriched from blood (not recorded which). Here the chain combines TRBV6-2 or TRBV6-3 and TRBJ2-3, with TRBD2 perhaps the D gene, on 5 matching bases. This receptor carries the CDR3 CASSYIAAVPSTDTQYF. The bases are TGTGCCAGCAGTTACATAGCAGCGGTTCCTAGCACAGATACGCAGTATTTT.